This T cell receptor beta chain is from a study of T cells after yellow fever vaccination. Findings and caveats of the study: Compared with primary, the secondary response was weaker and peaked at day 5, not 15.

TCRdb re-derived calls from the 5' RACE reads in MiXCR, one entry per CDR3 protein. The sample contains hundreds of thousands of distinct CDR3 sequences, roughly 14% of which appear only once. This CDR3 contains 12 residues. Trimming stripped 0 bases from V and 10 bases from J, with 7 bases between. CDR1 and CDR2 (germline): WSHSY, SAAADI. About this clonotype: Its antigen is unidentified.

The TCR originated in a man aged 30 to 45 who received the YFV17D yellow fever vaccine. The J gene is TRBJ2-1, the V gene TRBV10-2; D is possibly TRBD1 (5 bases). The sample here was PBMCs, taken on the day of the yellow fever booster vaccination. CDR3 sequence (DNA): TGCGCCAGCAGTGAGTCGGGGCGGGAGCAGTTCTTC. This encodes CASSESGREQFF.